Below, 25 T cell receptor beta chains from the same sample are listed, as sequenced in a study of OX40 agonist ivuxolimab in advanced cancers. Assay used: immunoSEQ multiplex PCR; TCRdb lists only in-frame clones, some missing. The sample has tens of thousands of clones, roughly 90% seen once. This specimen consisted of CD4+ or CD8+ T cells sorted from blood, obtained in a trial of the OX40 agonist ivuxolimab. These receptors all come from an adult with an advanced solid tumor such as melanoma, head and neck, liver or kidney cancer.

This clone was detected only a few times. The rearrangement uses TRBV6-6 and TRBJ2-1; the D gene could be TRBD1 or TRBD2 (5 bases each). Germline V lookup: CDR1 MNHNY, CDR2 SVGAGI (reference sequence). There are 13 residues in the CDR3. Trimming cost V 5 bases and J 5 bases, with 10 bases left between them. The chain's CDR3 is CASSRGPNNEQFF. CDR3 in DNA: TGTGCCAGCAGTCGGGGCCCGAACAATGAGCAGTTCTTC.

This chain uses TRBV2 with TRBJ2-7, with unresolved D. CDR1 and CDR2 from the germline V gene are SNHLY and FYNNEI. The CDR3 sequence is 16 residues long. Trimming removed 0 bases at V and 1 base at J, with 13 bases between. The CDR3 reads CASSEAANLLSYEQYF. DNA for the CDR3: TGTGCCAGCAGTGAAGCTGCCAACCTACTTTCCTACGAGCAGTACTTC.

This clone was observed a single time. The V call is TRBV19, the J call TRBJ2-1; possible D gene TRBD2, 5 bases. The CDR3 is 13 residues long. Germline-derived CDR1 and CDR2 are LNHDA and SQIVND (reference sequence). Trimming took off 5 bases at V and 7 bases at J, with 12 bases between the two ends. In nucleotides, the CDR3 is TGTGCCAGTAGTCCCGAGGGAAGGAATGAGCAGTTCTTC. It translates to CASSPEGRNEQFF.

The gene calls are TRBV5-1 and TRBJ2-7; D not certain. Trimming shortened V by 0 bases and J by 2 bases, and 9 bases separated the two germline ends. The CDR3 has 14 amino acids. Germline assignment: CDR1 SGHRS and CDR2 YFSETQ. The CDR3 here is CASSLGAITYEQYF. CDR3 bases: TGCGCCAGCAGCTTGGGGGCAATAACCTACGAGCAGTACTTC.

The CDR3 nucleotides are TGTGCCAGCAGCCGGGACAGGGGGCTCACAGATACGCAGTATTTT. As protein: CASSRDRGLTDTQYF. The V call is TRBV5-6, the J call TRBJ2-3; TRBD1 matches 12 bases. Germline loops: CDR1 SGHDT, CDR2 YYEEEE. Trimming removed 4 bases from V and 2 bases from J; junction bases left unmatched: 2. The CDR3 contains 15 residues.

The gene calls are TRBV19 and TRBJ2-7, with D possibly matching TRBD1 (5 bases). CDR1 and CDR2 (germline): LNHDA, SQIVND (reference sequence). V was cut by 0 bases and J by 0 bases, with 9 bases left in between. The CDR3 totals 15 residues. This CDR3 reads CASSIDTGFSYEQYF. Written as DNA, the CDR3 is TGTGCCAGTAGTATAGATACAGGTTTCTCCTACGAGCAGTACTTC.

The rearrangement joins TRBV19 to TRBJ2-3; 9 bases are a match to TRBD2. CDR1 is LNHDA, CDR2 SQIVND, per germline (reference sequence). The CDR3 is made up of 13 amino acids. V shed 8 bases, J shed 6 bases, and the junction held 6 bases outside the gene matches. As DNA, the CDR3 is TGTGCCAGTCGGACTAGCGATGAGGATACGCAGTATTTT. The encoded protein is CASRTSDEDTQYF.

This clone appeared once. The chain is built from TRBV5-1 and TRBJ2-3, with D hard to call. Germline CDR1 reads SGHRS; CDR2 reads YFSETQ. The CDR3 is 13 amino acids. Between the trimmed V and J ends, which lost 3 bases and 8 bases, there was a span of 13 bases. DNA for the CDR3: TGCGCCAGCAGCTGGACGTCCAAGGCTACGCAGTATTTT. Protein product: CASSWTSKATQYF.

The chain joins TRBV5-5 to TRBJ2-3; 14 bases line up with TRBD2. Germline-derived CDR1 and CDR2 are SGHKS and YYEKEE (reference sequence). CDR3 length: 16 residues. V trimming: 5 bases; J trimming: 5 bases; junction bases outside the gene matches: 7. For the CDR3, the DNA is TGTGCCAGCAGTCGCGGACTAGCGGGAGGTAAAGATACGCAGTATTTT. Protein product: CASSRGLAGGKDTQYF. The variable domain in full, with the rest retrieved from reference TRBV5-5 and TRBJ2-3, is DAGVTQSPTHLIKTRGQQVTLRCSPISGHKSVSWYQQVLGQGPQFIFQYYEKEERGRGNFPDRFSARQFPNYSSELNVNALLLGDSALYLCASSRGLAGGKDTQYFGPGTRLTVL.

This clone has just one count. This chain links TRBV5-6 with TRBJ1-2; TRBD1 is a possible D gene (6 bases). Germline V lookup: CDR1 SGHDT, CDR2 YYEEEE. There are 16 residues in the CDR3. V was cut by 0 bases and J by 0 bases, with 12 bases left in between. CDR3 coding DNA: TGTGCCAGCAGCTTGGGCGGACAGTCTACTAACTATGGCTACACCTTC. Translating gives CASSLGGQSTNYGYTF.

The rearrangement links TRBV15 to TRBJ2-5, with D tentatively TRBD1 or TRBD2 (5 bases each). Germline-derived CDR1 and CDR2 are LNHNV and YYDKDF (reference sequence). Trimming removed 0 bases at V and 14 bases at J, with 13 bases between. The CDR3 extends over 12 amino acids. The CDR3 spells CATSRDMGTYYF. For the CDR3, the DNA is TGTGCCACCAGCAGAGATATGGGGACCTACTACTTC.

This clone was detected a few times. The chain carries TRBV27 and TRBJ2-7; D perhaps matches TRBD2 (6 bases). CDR1 is MNHEY, CDR2 SMNVEV, per germline (reference sequence). CDR3 size: 14 residues. Trimming removed 2 bases from V and 2 bases from J, with 10 bases in between. CDR3 sequence reads: CASSLAGLTYEQYF. For the CDR3, the DNA is TGTGCCAGCAGTTTAGCGGGGCTAACCTACGAGCAGTACTTC.

The V call is TRBV19, the J call TRBJ2-1; D might be TRBD2 (5 bases). Germline CDR1 and CDR2: LNHDA and SQIVND (reference sequence). V lost 9 bases, J lost 7 bases, and 13 bases lay in between. The CDR3 spans 12 residues. This CDR3 is CASTTRINEQFF. The CDR3, as DNA: TGTGCCAGCACTACTAGGATAAATGAGCAGTTCTTC. Combining the CDR3 with reference TRBV19 and TRBJ2-1 gives the whole variable domain DGGITQSPKYLFRKEGQNVTLSCEQNLNHDAMYWYRQDPGQGLRLIYYSQIVNDFQKGDIAEGYSVSREKKESFPLTVTSAQKNPTAFYLCASTTRINEQFFGPGTRLTVL.

In this sample, this clone turned up once. The V and J genes are TRBV7-3 and TRBJ2-1; the D gene is possibly TRBD2 (5 bases). The CDR3 spans 14 residues. The germline CDR1 and CDR2 sequences are SGHTA and FQGTGA. The V and J ends lost 1 base and 7 bases respectively, with 11 bases between them. CDR3 residues: CASSLNSGWNEQFF. The CDR3 DNA is TGTGCCAGCAGCTTAAATTCGGGGTGGAATGAGCAGTTCTTC.

V is TRBV14 and J is TRBJ2-3, with D possibly being TRBD2 (6 bases). The V end was cut by 1 base, the J end by 4 bases, with 9 bases between. The germline V gene has CDR1 SGHDN and CDR2 FVKESK. The CDR3 spans 14 residues. This CDR3 is CASSQVGGSDTQYF. The CDR3 bases are TGTGCCAGCAGCCAAGTTGGGGGGTCAGATACGCAGTATTTT.

The V and J genes are TRBV6-1 and TRBJ2-5, with D unresolved. CDR1 and CDR2 from the germline V gene are MNHNS and SASEGT. Trimming pared 4 bases from V and 0 bases from J, leaving 3 bases between. There are 12 residues in the CDR3. CDR3 coding DNA: TGTGCCAGCAGTGTACACCAAGAGACCCAGTACTTC. This codes for CASSVHQETQYF.

The rearrangement uses TRBV29-1 and TRBJ2-1; possible D gene TRBD1, 5 bases. Germline V lookup: CDR1 SQVTM, CDR2 ANQGSEA. The CDR3 contains 12 residues. V was pared by 5 bases and J by 5 bases, with 10 bases between. In nucleotides, the CDR3 is TGCAGCGTTCAAAGGGGAAACAATGAGCAGTTCTTC. Protein product: CSVQRGNNEQFF.

This clone appeared a single time. The V gene is TRBV5-1, the J gene TRBJ1-4; D may be TRBD1 (5 bases). There are 14 residues in the CDR3. The germline V and J ends were trimmed by 3 bases and 6 bases, with 12 bases remaining between them. From germline, CDR1 is SGHRS and CDR2 YFSETQ. CDR3 loop: CASSSESGDEKLFF. The CDR3 nucleotides are TGCGCCAGCAGCTCGGAGTCGGGGGATGAAAAACTGTTTTTT.

This chain connects TRBV6-6 to TRBJ1-3, with D possibly TRBD1 on 5 matching bases. The CDR3 is made up of 15 amino acids. Trimming took 6 bases from V and 0 from J, leaving 12 bases between them. Germline V CDR1 and CDR2: MNHNY, SVGAGI (reference sequence). CDR3 loop: CASSPTGDSGNTIYF. CDR3 coding DNA: TGTGCCAGCAGCCCCACAGGCGACTCTGGAAACACCATATATTTT.

This rearrangement joins TRBV9 to TRBJ2-7; 7 positions match TRBD1. Looked up from germline, CDR1 is SGDLS and CDR2 is YYNGEE. V was pared by 0 bases and J by 2 bases, with 2 bases of the junction left unmatched. This CDR3 is 14 amino acids long. The DNA for the CDR3 is TGTGCCAGCAGCGTAGCTCAGGGGGCCTACGAGCAGTACTTC. Translated: CASSVAQGAYEQYF.

V is TRBV6-5 and J is TRBJ1-1, with TRBD1 as a possible D gene (5 bases). The V end was cut by 6 bases, the J end by 0 bases, with 11 bases between. The CDR3 spans 14 residues. Germline V gene sequence: CDR1 MNHEY, CDR2 SVGAGI. DNA for the CDR3: TGTGCCAGCAGGTTGGGGCATTTGAACACTGAAGCTTTCTTT. Its protein is CASRLGHLNTEAFF.

This chain connects TRBV2 to TRBJ1-5; TRBD1 might be the D (5 bases). CDR3 length: 14 residues. Germline V gene lookup returns CDR1 SNHLY and CDR2 FYNNEI. V gave up 1 base and J gave up 2 bases, with 6 bases separating them. CDR3 sequence (DNA): TGTGCCAGCAGTGAAGAAGGGGGCAATCAGCCCCAGCATTTT. This gives the protein CASSEEGGNQPQHF.

The V call is TRBV30, the J call TRBJ2-7; D unclear. Trimming removed 5 bases at V and 2 bases at J, with 10 bases between. This CDR3 has 12 residues. Germline CDR1 is GTSNPN and CDR2 is SVGIG (reference sequence). CDR3 residues: CAWSTVTYEQYF. CDR3 DNA sequence: TGTGCCTGGTCGACCGTGACCTACGAGCAGTACTTC.

V is TRBV6-4 and J is TRBJ1-2; TRBD1 is a possible D gene (5 bases). This CDR3 is built from 16 residues. Germline-derived CDR1 and CDR2 are MRHNA and SNTAGT. V lost 5 bases and J lost 4, with 20 bases in between. Here the CDR3 DNA reads TGTGCCAGCAGTCACAACGTTCCGGGACCCATCTATGGCTACACCTTC. Protein product: CASSHNVPGPIYGYTF.

This chain connects TRBV29-1 to TRBJ2-5, with TRBD1 matching over 9 bases. CDR1 SQVTM and CDR2 ANQGSEA come from the germline V gene. This CDR3 is 13 amino acids long. In DNA, the CDR3 is TGCACCGTGGGACAGGGTGGTGGAGAGACCCAGTACTTC. Residues: CTVGQGGGETQYF.